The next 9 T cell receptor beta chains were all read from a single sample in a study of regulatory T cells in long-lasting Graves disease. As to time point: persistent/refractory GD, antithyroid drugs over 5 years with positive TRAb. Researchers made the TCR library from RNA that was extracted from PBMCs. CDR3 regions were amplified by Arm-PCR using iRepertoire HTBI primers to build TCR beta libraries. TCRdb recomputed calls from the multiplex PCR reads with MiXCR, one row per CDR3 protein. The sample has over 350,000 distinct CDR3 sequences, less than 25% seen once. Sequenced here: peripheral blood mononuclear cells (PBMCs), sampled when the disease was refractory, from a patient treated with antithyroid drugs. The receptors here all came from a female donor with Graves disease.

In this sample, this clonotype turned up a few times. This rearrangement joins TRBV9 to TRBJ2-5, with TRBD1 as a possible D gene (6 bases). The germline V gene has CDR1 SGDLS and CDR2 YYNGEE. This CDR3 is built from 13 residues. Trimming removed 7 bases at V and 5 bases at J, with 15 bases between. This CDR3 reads CASERTGWETQYF. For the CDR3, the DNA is TGTGCCAGCGAAAGAACAGGGTGGGAGACCCAGTACTTC.

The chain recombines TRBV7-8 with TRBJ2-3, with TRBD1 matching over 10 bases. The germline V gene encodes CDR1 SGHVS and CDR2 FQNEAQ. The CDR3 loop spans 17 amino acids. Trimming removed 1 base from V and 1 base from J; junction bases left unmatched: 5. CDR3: CASSLGRGTGGTDTQYF. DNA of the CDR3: TGTGCCAGCAGCTTAGGAAGGGGGACAGGGGGCACAGATACGCAGTATTTT.

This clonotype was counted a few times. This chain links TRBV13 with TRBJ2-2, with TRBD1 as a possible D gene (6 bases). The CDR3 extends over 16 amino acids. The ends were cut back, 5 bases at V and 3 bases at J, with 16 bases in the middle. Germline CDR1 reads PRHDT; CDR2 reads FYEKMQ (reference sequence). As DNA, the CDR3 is TGTGCCAGCAGCCCAGCAGGGGATGACTACACCGGGGAGCTGTTTTTT. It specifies CASSPAGDDYTGELFF. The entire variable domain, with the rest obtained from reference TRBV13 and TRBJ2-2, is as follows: AAGVIQSPRHLIKEKRETATLKCYPIPRHDTVYWYQQGPGQDPQFLISFYEKMQSDKGSIPDRFSAQQFSDYHSELNMSSLELGDSALYFCASSPAGDDYTGELFFGEGSRLTVL.

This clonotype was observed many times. This CDR3 reads CSARETASGPQKTQYF. The CDR3 coding sequence is TGCAGTGCTAGAGAAACCGCTAGCGGGCCTCAAAAAACCCAGTACTTC. The chain has TRBV20-1 and TRBJ2-5, with 8 bases that match TRBD2. V dropped 0 bases and J dropped 8; count of bases not matched to a gene: 14. From germline, CDR1 is DFQATT and CDR2 SNEGSKA (reference sequence). The CDR3 runs to 16 residues.

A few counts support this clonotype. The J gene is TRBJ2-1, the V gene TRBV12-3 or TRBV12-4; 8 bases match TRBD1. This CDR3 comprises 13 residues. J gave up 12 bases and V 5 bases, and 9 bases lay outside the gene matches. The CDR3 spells CASSPDGQGWQFF. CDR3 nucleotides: TGTGCCAGCAGTCCGGACGGACAGGGATGGCAGTTCTTC.

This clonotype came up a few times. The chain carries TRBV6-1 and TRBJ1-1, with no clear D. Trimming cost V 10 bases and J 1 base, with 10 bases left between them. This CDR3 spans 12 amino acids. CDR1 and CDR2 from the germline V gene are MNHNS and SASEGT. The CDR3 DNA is TGTGCCACCGGCCGGCGGAACACTGAAGCTTTCTTT. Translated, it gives CATGRRNTEAFF.

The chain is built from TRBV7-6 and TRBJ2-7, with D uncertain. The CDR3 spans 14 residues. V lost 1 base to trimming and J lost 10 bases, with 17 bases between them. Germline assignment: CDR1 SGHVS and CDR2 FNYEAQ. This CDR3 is CASSLGTAPMEQYF. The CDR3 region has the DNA TGTGCCAGCAGCTTAGGTACCGCTCCGATGGAACAGTACTTC. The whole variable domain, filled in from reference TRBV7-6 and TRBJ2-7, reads GAGVSQSPRYKVTKRGQDVALRCDPISGHVSLYWYRQALGQGPEFLTYFNYEAQQDKSGLPNDRFSAERPEGSISTLTIQRTEQRDSAMYRCASSLGTAPMEQYFGPGTRLTVT.

The CDR3 reads CSARDMWEETQYF. The CDR3 nucleotides read TGCAGTGCTAGAGATATGTGGGAAGAGACCCAGTACTTC. V and J are TRBV20-1 and TRBJ2-5, with D hard to call. The V gene lost 0 bases and the J gene lost 3 bases, with 8 bases spanning the gap. The germline CDR1 and CDR2 sequences are DFQATT and SNEGSKA (reference sequence). This CDR3 spans 13 amino acids.

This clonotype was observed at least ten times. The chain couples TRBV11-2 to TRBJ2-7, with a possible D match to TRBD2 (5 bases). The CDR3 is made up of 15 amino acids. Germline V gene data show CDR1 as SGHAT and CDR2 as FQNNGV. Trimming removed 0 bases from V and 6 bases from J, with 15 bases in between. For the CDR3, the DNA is TGTGCCAGCAGCTTAGATGAGATCCGGGGAACCGAGCAGTACTTC. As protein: CASSLDEIRGTEQYF.